This T cell receptor beta chain was recovered during a study of blood T cell repertoires in COVID-19. On the study more broadly: The analysed material was cDNA or gDNA that came from T cells, B-cell-depleted T cells, or PBMCs.

The table lists this clone with a few counts. Only in-frame clones appear in the TCRdb table, and some are missing; sequencing was by immunoSEQ multiplex PCR. The data contain 300,000 or so clones, roughly nine tenths of them singletons. The V and J ends lost 3 bases and 5 bases respectively, with 10 bases between them. Germline assignment: CDR1 WSHSY and CDR2 SAAADI. The CDR3 loop spans 14 amino acids. This receptor was identified in a man in his 60s who had recovered from COVID-19. The chain couples TRBV10-2 to TRBJ1-4; no firm D call. What was sequenced was PBMCs or T cells enriched from blood (not recorded which). CDR3 region: CASSEWAENEKLFF. In DNA, the CDR3 is TGCGCCAGCAGTGAATGGGCAGAGAATGAAAAACTGTTTTTT.